What follows describes a single T cell receptor beta chain. Its antigen is undetermined. The data originate from a study of siplizumab effects on memory and regulatory T cells. Germline-derived CDR1 and CDR2 are MNHEY and SMNVEV (reference sequence). CDR3 size: 16 residues. V lost 2 bases, J lost 1 base, and 15 bases lay in between. Some clones are missing from TCRdb's copy, which holds only in-frame ones; the method was immunoSEQ multiplex PCR. The repertoire holds roughly 100,000 clones, with roughly 93% as singletons. Study-level points and caveats: Roughly 75-95% of proliferating CD4+ or CD8+ clones lacked a naive or memory phenotype that could be assigned.

Specimen: CD8+ T cells sorted from blood. This TCR was sampled from a human donor in good health. The rearrangement links TRBV27 to TRBJ2-7; perhaps TRBD2 as D (5 bases). The CDR3 is CASSLNRVTGSYEQYF. The CDR3 bases are TGTGCCAGCAGTTTAAATCGGGTAACGGGGTCCTACGAGCAGTACTTC.